Below, 25 T cell receptor beta chains from the same sample are listed, as sequenced in a study of cytomegalovirus exposure and HLA in healthy donors. PCR employed 60 Vbeta and 13 Jbeta primers. Here immunoSEQ multiplex PCR was the method, and the copy in TCRdb shows in-frame clones only, minus some. The sample lists about 160,000 clones, about 85% occurring once. Sequenced: PBMCs. The source of these receptors is a young man in good health and CMV-seronegative.

This clone turned up a few times. J is TRBJ2-7 and V is TRBV7-9; D perhaps matches TRBD1 (5 bases). The CDR3 loop spans 19 amino acids. V lost 2 bases to trimming and J lost 5 bases, with 28 bases between them. The germline gives CDR1 SEHNR, CDR2 FQNEAQ (reference sequence). For the CDR3, the DNA is TGTGCCAGCAGCTTACCCCCCTCAGAGGCCCAGGGCCGAACTCACGAGCAGTACTTC. Translation: CASSLPPSEAQGRTHEQYF.

This rearrangement joins TRBV6-5 to TRBJ2-5, with a weak D call TRBD1 (6 bases). The CDR3 is 14 amino acids. Trimming took 6 bases from V and 5 from J, leaving 16 bases between them. Germline CDR1 reads MNHEY; CDR2 reads SVGAGI. CDR3 DNA sequence: TGTGCCAGCAGCCCCATGGGGGCCGGGGAGACCCAGTACTTC. Residues: CASSPMGAGETQYF.

The chain employs TRBV5-4 and TRBJ1-2; D call uncertain. The CDR3 spans 11 residues. The V gene's germline CDR1 is SGHNT and CDR2 YYREEE (reference sequence). V was clipped by 0 bases and J by 14 bases, with 11 bases between them. For the CDR3, the DNA is TGTGCCAGCAGCTTGGGAACGGCACAGACCTTC. Amino acid sequence: CASSLGTAQTF.

The chain joins TRBV6-6 to TRBJ2-7, with a tentative D call TRBD1 (5 bases). This CDR3 is 14 amino acids long. V was shortened by 2 bases and J by 0 bases, with 8 bases between the two germline ends. From germline, CDR1 is MNHNY and CDR2 SVGAGI (reference sequence). The CDR3 protein is CASSYGAFSYEQYF. CDR3 coding DNA: TGTGCCAGCAGTTACGGGGCCTTCTCCTACGAGCAGTACTTC.

The chain couples TRBV28 to TRBJ2-3, with 7 bases fitting TRBD1. This CDR3 comprises 15 residues. Germline V gene sequence: CDR1 MDHEN, CDR2 SYDVKM. The ends lost 10 bases at V and 0 bases at J; junction bases unmatched: 10. Written as DNA, the CDR3 is TGTGCCACCTCCACCGGGACAGAGAGCACAGATACGCAGTATTTT. This translates into CATSTGTESTDTQYF. Full variable domain (remainder filled in from reference TRBV28 and TRBJ2-3): DVKVTQSSRYLVKRTGEKVFLECVQDMDHENMFWYRQDPGLGLRLIYFSYDVKMKEKGDIPEGYSVSREKKERFSLILESASTNQTSMYLCATSTGTESTDTQYFGPGTRLTVL.

This clone has just a few counts. The V gene is TRBV7-2, the J gene TRBJ2-7; the match to TRBD1 covers 7 bases. This CDR3 contains 14 residues. CDR1 and CDR2 (germline): SGHTA, FQGNSA. V lost 6 bases, J lost 2 bases, and 7 bases stayed unmatched. The CDR3 DNA reads as TGTGCCAGCAGTTTCAGGGGGAAAACCTACGAGCAGTACTTC. This sequence encodes CASSFRGKTYEQYF.

J is TRBJ2-3 and V is TRBV27; 9 bases are shared with TRBD2. Germline CDR1 is MNHEY and CDR2 is SMNVEV (reference sequence). The CDR3 consists of 14 residues. The junction had 4 bases not matched to a gene; V was cut back by 5 bases and J by 4 bases. In DNA form, the CDR3 reads TGTGCCAGCAGTCCTCGGACTAGCGCAGATACGCAGTATTTT. It codes for CASSPRTSADTQYF.

This chain connects TRBV13 to TRBJ2-5, with D tentatively TRBD1 (5 bases). The CDR3 covers 13 residues. Per germline, CDR1 PRHDT and CDR2 FYEKMQ (reference sequence). V was cut by 3 bases and J by 3 bases, with 8 bases left in between. The CDR3 spells CASSLGREETQYF. CDR3 DNA sequence: TGTGCCAGCAGCTTGGGCAGGGAAGAGACCCAGTACTTC. The full variable domain, its missing parts supplied by reference TRBV13 and TRBJ2-5, is AAGVIQSPRHLIKEKRETATLKCYPIPRHDTVYWYQQGPGQDPQFLISFYEKMQSDKGSIPDRFSAQQFSDYHSELNMSSLELGDSALYFCASSLGREETQYFGPGTRLLVL.

This chain links TRBV7-2 with TRBJ1-1, with D perhaps TRBD1 (5 bases). Trimming took off 4 bases at V and 7 bases at J, with 16 bases between the two ends. Germline CDR1 and CDR2: SGHTA and FQGNSA. The CDR3 sequence is 14 residues long. For the CDR3, the DNA is TGTGCCAGCAGCTCTCAGGGAGGGAGCGTTGAAGCTTTCTTT. It yields the protein CASSSQGGSVEAFF.

This rearrangement joins TRBV29-1 to TRBJ2-1; 7 bases align to TRBD2. There are 13 residues in the CDR3. J lost 4 bases, V lost 7 bases, and 7 bases had no gene match. The germline V gene has CDR1 SQVTM and CDR2 ANQGSEA. CDR3 loop: CSADGGTYNEQFF. The CDR3 DNA is TGCAGCGCCGACGGGGGGACTTACAATGAGCAGTTCTTC.

The rearrangement links TRBV6-6 to TRBJ1-2, with no clear D. V shed 8 bases and J shed 10 bases, with 17 bases lying between them. The CDR3 covers 12 residues. Germline assignment: CDR1 MNHNY and CDR2 SVGAGI (reference sequence). This chain's CDR3 is CASSSSDFDYTF. Here the CDR3 DNA reads TGTGCCAGCTCGAGTAGCGACTTTGACTACACCTTC.

This chain joins TRBV6-5 and TRBJ1-2; possible D gene TRBD1, 6 bases. The CDR3 runs 14 residues. Germline V lookup: CDR1 MNHEY, CDR2 SVGAGI. V lost 7 bases and J lost 4, with 16 bases in between. The CDR3 reads CASTSGGRSYGYTF. Here the CDR3 DNA reads TGTGCCAGCACCTCCGGGGGGCGCAGCTATGGCTACACCTTC.

The rearrangement joins TRBV7-9 to TRBJ2-1; D ambiguous. Germline values: CDR1 SEHNR, CDR2 FQNEAQ (reference sequence). The CDR3 runs 12 residues. Trimming removed 10 bases at V and 3 bases at J, with 10 bases between. The CDR3 coding sequence is TGTGCCACCGCTCCCGGCTACAATGAGCAGTTCTTC. Its translation: CATAPGYNEQFF.

This chain uses TRBV13 with TRBJ2-7; 10 bases line up with TRBD1. Per germline, CDR1 PRHDT and CDR2 FYEKMQ (reference sequence). This CDR3 contains 14 residues. V was pared by 6 bases and J by 4 bases, with 6 bases of the junction left unmatched. The CDR3 sequence is CASRNRDRGYEQYF. Here the CDR3 DNA reads TGTGCCAGCAGAAACCGGGACAGGGGTTACGAGCAGTACTTC. The variable domain in full, with the rest retrieved from reference TRBV13 and TRBJ2-7, is AAGVIQSPRHLIKEKRETATLKCYPIPRHDTVYWYQQGPGQDPQFLISFYEKMQSDKGSIPDRFSAQQFSDYHSELNMSSLELGDSALYFCASRNRDRGYEQYFGPGTRLTVT.

Comments on this clone: At one of its ends the junction is not consistent with the germline gene, which may arise from a read error. This chain uses TRBV7-7 with TRBJ2-2; TRBD2 agrees at 13 bases. CDR3 length: 16 amino acids. Looked up from germline, CDR1 is SSHAT and CDR2 is FNYEAQ (reference sequence). CDR3: CASSSRLAGGNGELFF. CDR3 in DNA: TGTGCTAGCAGCTCCAGACTAGCGGGGGGTAACGGGGAGCTGTTTTTT.

The chain uses TRBV7-9 and TRBJ1-5; no clear D. Germline CDR1 SEHNR, CDR2 FQNEAQ (reference sequence). Trimming took 5 bases from V and 10 from J, leaving 9 bases between them. The CDR3 has 11 amino acids. The CDR3 sequence: CASSQGGPQHF. CDR3 coding DNA: TGTGCCAGCAGCCAAGGAGGTCCCCAGCATTTT. Supplemented by reference TRBV7-9 and TRBJ1-5, the full variable domain reads DTGVSQNPRHKITKRGQNVTFRCDPISEHNRLYWYRQTLGQGPEFLTYFQNEAQLEKSRLLSDRFSAERPKGSFSTLEIQRTEQGDSAMYLCASSQGGPQHFGDGTRLSIL.

The chain uses TRBV5-5 and TRBJ1-5; D perhaps matches TRBD1 (6 bases). V dropped 4 bases and J dropped 4 bases, with 18 bases sitting between them. CDR3 length: 16 amino acids. Germline V CDR1 and CDR2: SGHKS, YYEKEE (reference sequence). CDR3 protein: CASSLEAGQINQPQHF. Here the CDR3 DNA reads TGTGCCAGCAGCCTCGAGGCAGGACAGATTAATCAGCCCCAGCATTTT. Full variable domain (outside the CDR3, taken from reference TRBV5-5 and TRBJ1-5): DAGVTQSPTHLIKTRGQQVTLRCSPISGHKSVSWYQQVLGQGPQFIFQYYEKEERGRGNFPDRFSARQFPNYSSELNVNALLLGDSALYLCASSLEAGQINQPQHFGDGTRLSIL.

The chain has TRBV5-1 and TRBJ2-1, with 8 bases identical to TRBD2. V trimming: 1 base; J trimming: 2 bases; junction bases outside the gene matches: 2. This CDR3 has 15 residues. Germline CDR1 SGHRS, CDR2 YFSETQ. CDR3 sequence: CASSLSGGTYNEQFF. CDR3 nucleotides: TGCGCCAGCAGCTTGAGCGGGGGAACCTACAATGAGCAGTTCTTC.

The chain recombines TRBV10-3 with TRBJ1-2, with no clear D. Looked up from germline, CDR1 is ENHRY and CDR2 is SYGVKD. The V gene lost 0 bases and the J gene lost 7 bases, with 9 bases spanning the gap. This CDR3 contains 13 residues. CDR3 in amino acids: CAISESDGGGYTF. For the CDR3, the DNA is TGTGCCATCAGTGAGTCGGACGGAGGTGGCTACACCTTC.

The chain employs TRBV5-4 and TRBJ2-1; weak D call: TRBD2 (6 bases). CDR1 and CDR2 (germline): SGHNT, YYREEE (reference sequence). Trimming cost V 3 bases and J 0 bases, with 13 bases left between them. This CDR3 spans 16 amino acids. Here the CDR3 DNA reads TGTGCCAGCAGCTCCGATGCGGGGAGCTCCTACAATGAGCAGTTCTTC. Its protein is CASSSDAGSSYNEQFF. Using reference TRBV5-4 and TRBJ2-1 for the parts outside the CDR3, the full variable domain is ETGVTQSPTHLIKTRGQQVTLRCSSQSGHNTVSWYQQALGQGPQFIFQYYREEENGRGNFPPRFSGLQFPNYSSELNVNALELDDSALYLCASSSDAGSSYNEQFFGPGTRLTVL.

The chain combines TRBV19 with TRBJ2-1, with 8 bases aligning to TRBD2. Germline values: CDR1 LNHDA, CDR2 SQIVND (reference sequence). This CDR3 comprises 16 residues. V was pared by 5 bases and J by 0 bases, with 6 bases of the junction left unmatched. The CDR3 sequence: CASSRSGGHSYNEQFF. For the CDR3, the DNA is TGTGCCAGTAGTCGGAGCGGGGGCCACTCCTACAATGAGCAGTTCTTC.

The chain links TRBV28 to TRBJ2-7, with 10 bases aligning to TRBD1. The germline gives CDR1 MDHEN, CDR2 SYDVKM. The CDR3 contains 14 residues. J was trimmed by 3 bases and V by 6 bases; bases with no gene match: 5. This chain's CDR3 is CASRGQGLGYEQYF. CDR3 sequence (DNA): TGTGCCAGCAGGGGACAGGGGCTTGGCTACGAGCAGTACTTC.

As for this clone: At one boundary the junction diverges from the germline segment, which might be a read error. J is TRBJ1-4 and V is TRBV7-9; D uncertain. The CDR3 extends over 14 amino acids. Germline CDR1 reads SEHNR; CDR2 reads FQNEAQ (reference sequence). The CDR3 sequence: CSSSFFGLDEKLFF. The CDR3, as DNA: TGTTCCAGCAGCTTTTTCGGGTTGGATGAAAAACTGTTTTTT. Filled out from reference TRBV7-9 and TRBJ1-4, the complete variable domain reads DTGVSQNPRHKITKRGQNVTFRCDPISEHNRLYWYRQTLGQGPEFLTYFQNEAQLEKSRLLSDRFSAERPKGSFSTLEIQRTEQGDSAMYLCSSSFFGLDEKLFFGSGTQLSVL.

This chain uses TRBV15 with TRBJ2-7, with 12 bases fitting TRBD1. Unmatched junction bases numbered 3, after V lost 3 bases and J lost 9 bases. CDR1 and CDR2 from the germline V gene are LNHNV and YYDKDF (reference sequence). This CDR3 comprises 13 residues. CDR3 sequence (DNA): TGTGCCACCAGCAGTTCGGGACAGGGGGCGCAGTACTTC. Translated, it gives CATSSSGQGAQYF.

The J gene is TRBJ1-3, the V gene TRBV5-6; D gene ambiguous. CDR3 length: 14 residues. Trimming removed 4 bases at V and 4 bases at J, with 12 bases between. Germline V gene sequence: CDR1 SGHDT, CDR2 YYEEEE. The CDR3 spells CASSKSTRGNTIYF. The CDR3 DNA reads as TGTGCCAGCAGCAAATCAACGAGGGGAAACACCATATATTTT.